The source of this TCR beta chain is a study of blood T cell repertoires in COVID-19. Study context: Samples of COVID-19 (acute and convalescent) were obtained from the United States, Italy and Spain. Sample material is recorded as cDNA or gDNA derived from T cells, B-cell-depleted T cells, or PBMCs.

Original handling: Reference gene primer amplification gave nucleated cell count estimates. The data were produced by immunoSEQ multiplex PCR, yet TCRdb's version contains in-frame clones alone and is incomplete. V, J and clone size are taken as reported in that table, and D and trimming were inferred from the DNA itself. In the table there are around 140,000 clones, 84% of which are singletons. Between the trimmed V and J ends, which lost 5 bases and 7 bases, there was a span of 9 bases. The CDR3 length is 13 residues. Germline lookup yields CDR1 LNHDA and CDR2 SQIVND (reference sequence). This clonotype originated in a human donor in a cohort sampled during active COVID-19. The V and J genes are TRBV19 and TRBJ1-6; the D gene is possibly TRBD1 (5 bases). Sequenced sample: peripheral blood. CDR3 protein: CASSQGPNSPLHF. The CDR3 region has the DNA TGTGCCAGTAGTCAGGGCCCGAATTCACCCCTCCACTTT.